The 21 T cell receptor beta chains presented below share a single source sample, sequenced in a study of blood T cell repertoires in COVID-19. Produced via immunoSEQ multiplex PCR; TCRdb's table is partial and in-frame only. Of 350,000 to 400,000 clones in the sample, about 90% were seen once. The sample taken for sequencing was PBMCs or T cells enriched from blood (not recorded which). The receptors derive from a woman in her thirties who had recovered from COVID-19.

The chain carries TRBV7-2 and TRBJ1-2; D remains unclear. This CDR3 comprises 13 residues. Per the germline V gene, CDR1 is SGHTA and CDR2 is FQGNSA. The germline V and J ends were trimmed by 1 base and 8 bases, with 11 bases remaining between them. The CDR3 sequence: CASSLDLPRGYTF. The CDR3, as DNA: TGTGCCAGCAGCTTAGATCTACCACGGGGCTACACCTTC.

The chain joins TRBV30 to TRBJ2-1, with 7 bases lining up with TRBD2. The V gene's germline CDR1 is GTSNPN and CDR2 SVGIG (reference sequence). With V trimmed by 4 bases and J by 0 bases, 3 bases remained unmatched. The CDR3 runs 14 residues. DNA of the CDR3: TGTGCCTGGACAGCGGGGTTCTCCTACAATGAGCAGTTCTTC. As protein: CAWTAGFSYNEQFF.

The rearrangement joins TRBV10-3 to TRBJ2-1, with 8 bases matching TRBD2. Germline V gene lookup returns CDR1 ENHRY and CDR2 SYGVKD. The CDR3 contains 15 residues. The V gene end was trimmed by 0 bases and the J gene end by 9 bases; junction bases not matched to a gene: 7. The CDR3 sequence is CAISESPGGSIEQFF. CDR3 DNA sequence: TGTGCCATCAGTGAGTCCCCGGGAGGGTCTATTGAGCAGTTCTTC.

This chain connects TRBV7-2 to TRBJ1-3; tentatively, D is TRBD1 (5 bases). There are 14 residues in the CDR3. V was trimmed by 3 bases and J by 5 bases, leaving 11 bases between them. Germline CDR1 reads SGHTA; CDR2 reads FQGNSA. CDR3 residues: CASSFDGARNTIYF. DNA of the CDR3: TGTGCCAGCAGCTTTGATGGGGCTAGAAACACCATATATTTT.

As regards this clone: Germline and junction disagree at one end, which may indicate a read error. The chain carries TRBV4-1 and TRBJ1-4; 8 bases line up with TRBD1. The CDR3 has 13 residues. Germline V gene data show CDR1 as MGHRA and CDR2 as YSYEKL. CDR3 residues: CASSQDYRQGKEF. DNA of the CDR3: TGCGCCAGCAGCCAAGATTACCGACAGGGGAAGGAATTT.

Here the CDR3 DNA reads TGTGCCAGCAGCCAGGGGACTCCGGGCGGGAGAGGATACAATGAGCAGTTCTTC. Its protein product is CASSQGTPGGRGYNEQFF. The chain combines TRBV4-2 with TRBJ2-1, with 7 bases lining up with TRBD2. Germline assignment: CDR1 LGHNA and CDR2 YNFKEQ. The CDR3 has 18 residues. V shed 3 bases, J shed 4 bases, and the junction held 15 bases outside the gene matches.

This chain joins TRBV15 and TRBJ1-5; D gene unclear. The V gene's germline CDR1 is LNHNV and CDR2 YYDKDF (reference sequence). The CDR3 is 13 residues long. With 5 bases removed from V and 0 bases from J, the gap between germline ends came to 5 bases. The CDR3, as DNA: TGTGCCACCAGCCACTATAGCAATCAGCCCCAGCATTTT. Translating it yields CATSHYSNQPQHF.

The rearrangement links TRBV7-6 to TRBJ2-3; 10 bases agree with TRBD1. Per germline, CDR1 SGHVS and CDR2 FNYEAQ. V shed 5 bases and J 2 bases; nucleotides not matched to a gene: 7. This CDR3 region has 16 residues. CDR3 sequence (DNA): TGTGCCAGCAGCGCGGGACAGGGGTTTATCACAGATACGCAGTATTTT. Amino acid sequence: CASSAGQGFITDTQYF.

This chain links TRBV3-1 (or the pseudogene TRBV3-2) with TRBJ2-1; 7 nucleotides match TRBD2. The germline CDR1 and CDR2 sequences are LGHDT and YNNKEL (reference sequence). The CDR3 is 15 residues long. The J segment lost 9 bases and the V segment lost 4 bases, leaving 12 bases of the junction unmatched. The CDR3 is CASSPRDYLAGEQFF. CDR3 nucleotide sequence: TGTGCCAGCAGCCCACGGGACTATCTGGCGGGTGAGCAGTTCTTC.

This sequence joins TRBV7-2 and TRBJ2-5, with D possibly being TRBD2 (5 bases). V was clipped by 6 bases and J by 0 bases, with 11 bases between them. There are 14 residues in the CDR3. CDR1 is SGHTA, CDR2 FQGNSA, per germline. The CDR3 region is CASSRPGYQETQYF. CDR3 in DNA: TGTGCCAGCAGTCGCCCGGGGTACCAAGAGACCCAGTACTTC.

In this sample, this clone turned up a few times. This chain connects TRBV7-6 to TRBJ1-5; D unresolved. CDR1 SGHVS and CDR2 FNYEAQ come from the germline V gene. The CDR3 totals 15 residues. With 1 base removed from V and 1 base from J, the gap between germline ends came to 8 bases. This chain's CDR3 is CASSLGVLSNQPQHF. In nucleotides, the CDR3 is TGTGCCAGCAGCTTAGGAGTCTTGAGCAATCAGCCCCAGCATTTT.

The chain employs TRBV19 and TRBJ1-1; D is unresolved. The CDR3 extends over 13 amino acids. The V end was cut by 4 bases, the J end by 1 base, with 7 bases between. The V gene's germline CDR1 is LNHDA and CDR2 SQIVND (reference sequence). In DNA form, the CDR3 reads TGTGCCAGTAGTAGACTCAAGAACACTGAAGCTTTCTTT. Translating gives CASSRLKNTEAFF.

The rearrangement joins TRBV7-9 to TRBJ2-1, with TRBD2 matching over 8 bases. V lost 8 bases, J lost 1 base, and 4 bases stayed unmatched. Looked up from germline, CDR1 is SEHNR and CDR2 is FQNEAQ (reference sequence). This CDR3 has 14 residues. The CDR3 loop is CASCSGESYNEQFF. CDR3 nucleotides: TGTGCCAGCTGTAGCGGGGAGTCCTACAATGAGCAGTTCTTC.

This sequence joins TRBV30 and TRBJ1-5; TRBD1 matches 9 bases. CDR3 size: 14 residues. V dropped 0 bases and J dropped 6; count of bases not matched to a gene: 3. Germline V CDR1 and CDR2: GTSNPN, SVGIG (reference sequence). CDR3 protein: CAWSVGQGSQPQHF. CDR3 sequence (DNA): TGTGCCTGGAGTGTGGGACAGGGAAGTCAGCCCCAGCATTTT.

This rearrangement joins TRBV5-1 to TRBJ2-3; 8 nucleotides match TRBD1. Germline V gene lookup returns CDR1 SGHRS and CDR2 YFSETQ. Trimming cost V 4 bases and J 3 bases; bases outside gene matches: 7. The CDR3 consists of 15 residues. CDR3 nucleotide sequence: TGCGCCAGCAGCAACCAGGGGGCTAGGACAGATACGCAGTATTTT. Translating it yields CASSNQGARTDTQYF.

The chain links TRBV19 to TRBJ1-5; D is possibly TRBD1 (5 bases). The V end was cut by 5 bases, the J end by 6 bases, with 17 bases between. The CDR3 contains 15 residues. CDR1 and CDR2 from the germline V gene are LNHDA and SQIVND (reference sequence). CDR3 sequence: CASSQRDFSGQPQHF. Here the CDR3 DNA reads TGTGCCAGTAGTCAACGGGACTTTTCGGGTCAGCCCCAGCATTTT.

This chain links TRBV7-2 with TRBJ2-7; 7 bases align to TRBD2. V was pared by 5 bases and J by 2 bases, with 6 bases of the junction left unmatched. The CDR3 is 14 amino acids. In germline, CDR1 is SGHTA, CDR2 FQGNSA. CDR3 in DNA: TGTGCCAGCAGCCCCTCTAGCGGAGCCTACGAGCAGTACTTC. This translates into CASSPSSGAYEQYF.

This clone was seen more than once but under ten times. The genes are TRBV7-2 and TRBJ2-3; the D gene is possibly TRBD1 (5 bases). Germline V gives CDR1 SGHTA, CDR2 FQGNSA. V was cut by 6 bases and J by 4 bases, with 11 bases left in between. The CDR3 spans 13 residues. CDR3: CASSFTGPDTQYF. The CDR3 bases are TGTGCCAGCAGTTTTACAGGTCCAGATACGCAGTATTTT.

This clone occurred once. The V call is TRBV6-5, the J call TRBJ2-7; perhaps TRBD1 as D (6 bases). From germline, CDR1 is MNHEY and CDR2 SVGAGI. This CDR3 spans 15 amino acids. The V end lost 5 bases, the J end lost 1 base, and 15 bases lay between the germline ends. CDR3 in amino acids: CASSKEWGRSYEQYF. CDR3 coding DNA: TGTGCCAGCAGTAAGGAGTGGGGGCGTTCCTACGAGCAGTACTTC.

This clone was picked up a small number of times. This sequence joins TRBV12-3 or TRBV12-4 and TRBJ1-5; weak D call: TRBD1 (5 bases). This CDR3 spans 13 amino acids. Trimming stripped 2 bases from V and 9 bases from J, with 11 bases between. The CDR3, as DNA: TGTGCCAGCAGTTTAAGTCCCAGGGTGCCCCAGCATTTT. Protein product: CASSLSPRVPQHF.

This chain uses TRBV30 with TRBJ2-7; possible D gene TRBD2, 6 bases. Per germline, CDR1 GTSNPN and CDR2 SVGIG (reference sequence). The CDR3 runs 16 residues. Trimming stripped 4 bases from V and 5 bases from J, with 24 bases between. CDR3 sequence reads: CAWNGDALVGGNEQYF. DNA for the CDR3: TGTGCCTGGAATGGAGATGCGTTGGTAGGCGGGAACGAGCAGTACTTC.